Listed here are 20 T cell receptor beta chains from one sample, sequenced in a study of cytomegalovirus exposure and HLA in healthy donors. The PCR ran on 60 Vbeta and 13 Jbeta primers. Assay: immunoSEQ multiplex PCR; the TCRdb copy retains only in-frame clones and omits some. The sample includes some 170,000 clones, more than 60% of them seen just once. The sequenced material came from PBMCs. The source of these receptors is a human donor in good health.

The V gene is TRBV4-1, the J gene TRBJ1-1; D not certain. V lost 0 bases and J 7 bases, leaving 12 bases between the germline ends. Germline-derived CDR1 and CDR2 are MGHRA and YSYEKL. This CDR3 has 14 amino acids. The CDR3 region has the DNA TGCGCCAGCAGCCAAGATCCTAAGGAGATTGAAGCTTTCTTT. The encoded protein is CASSQDPKEIEAFF.

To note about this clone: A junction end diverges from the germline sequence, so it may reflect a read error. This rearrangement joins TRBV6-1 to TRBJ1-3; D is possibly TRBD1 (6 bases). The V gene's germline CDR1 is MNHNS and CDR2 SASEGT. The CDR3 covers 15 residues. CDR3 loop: CTSSRDRNSGNTIYF. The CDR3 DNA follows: TGTACCAGCAGTCGAGACAGGAACTCTGGAAACACCATATATTTT.

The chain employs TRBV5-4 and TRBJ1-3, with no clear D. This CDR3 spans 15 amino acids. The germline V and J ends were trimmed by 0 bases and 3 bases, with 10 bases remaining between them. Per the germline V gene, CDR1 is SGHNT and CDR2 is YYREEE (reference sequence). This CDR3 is CASSLAGVGGNTIYF. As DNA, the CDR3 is TGTGCCAGCAGCTTGGCCGGGGTCGGTGGAAACACCATATATTTT.

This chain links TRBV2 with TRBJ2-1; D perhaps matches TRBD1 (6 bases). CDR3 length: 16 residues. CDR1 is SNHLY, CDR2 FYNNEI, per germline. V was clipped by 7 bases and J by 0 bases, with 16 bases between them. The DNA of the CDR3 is TGTGCCAGCACCTTGGACAGACGGAGCTCCTACAATGAGCAGTTCTTC. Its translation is CASTLDRRSSYNEQFF.

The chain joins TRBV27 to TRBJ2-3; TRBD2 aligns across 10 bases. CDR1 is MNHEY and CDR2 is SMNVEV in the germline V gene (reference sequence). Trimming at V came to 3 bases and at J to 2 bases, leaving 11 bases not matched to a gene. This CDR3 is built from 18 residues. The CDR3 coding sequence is TGTGCCAGCAGTTTCGATGGGACTAGCGCTGATATCACAGATACGCAGTATTTT. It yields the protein CASSFDGTSADITDTQYF.

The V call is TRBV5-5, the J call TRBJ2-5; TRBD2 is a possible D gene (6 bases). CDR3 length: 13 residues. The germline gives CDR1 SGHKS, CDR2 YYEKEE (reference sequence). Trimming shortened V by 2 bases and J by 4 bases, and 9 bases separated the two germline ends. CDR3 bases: TGTGCCAGCAGCTTTCCCGGGGGAGAGACCCAGTACTTC. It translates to CASSFPGGETQYF.

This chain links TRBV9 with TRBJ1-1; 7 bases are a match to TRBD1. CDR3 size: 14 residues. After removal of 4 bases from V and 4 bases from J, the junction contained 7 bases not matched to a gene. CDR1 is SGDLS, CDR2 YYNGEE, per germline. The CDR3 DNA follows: TGTGCCAGCAGCATGACAGGGTCGGGCACTGAAGCTTTCTTT. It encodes CASSMTGSGTEAFF.

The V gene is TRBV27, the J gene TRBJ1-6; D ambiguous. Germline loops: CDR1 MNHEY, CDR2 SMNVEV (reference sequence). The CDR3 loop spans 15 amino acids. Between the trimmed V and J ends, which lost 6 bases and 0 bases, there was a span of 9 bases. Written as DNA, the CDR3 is TGTGCCAGCAGGAACAGAGCCTCCTATAATTCACCCCTCCACTTT. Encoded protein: CASRNRASYNSPLHF.

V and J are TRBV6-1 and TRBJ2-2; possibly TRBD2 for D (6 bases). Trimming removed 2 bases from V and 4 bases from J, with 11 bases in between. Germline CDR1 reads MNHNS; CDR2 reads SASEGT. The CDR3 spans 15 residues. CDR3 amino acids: CASSEQGGSTGELFF. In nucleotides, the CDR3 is TGTGCCAGCAGTGAACAGGGAGGTAGCACCGGGGAGCTGTTTTTT.

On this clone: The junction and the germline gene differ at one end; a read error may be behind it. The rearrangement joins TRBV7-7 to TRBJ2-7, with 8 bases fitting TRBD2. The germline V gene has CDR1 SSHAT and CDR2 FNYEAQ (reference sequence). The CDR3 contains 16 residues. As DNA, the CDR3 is TGTGCTAGCAGCCCCCGAGCGGGGGCTCCTACCTACGAGCAGTACTTC. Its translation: CASSPRAGAPTYEQYF.

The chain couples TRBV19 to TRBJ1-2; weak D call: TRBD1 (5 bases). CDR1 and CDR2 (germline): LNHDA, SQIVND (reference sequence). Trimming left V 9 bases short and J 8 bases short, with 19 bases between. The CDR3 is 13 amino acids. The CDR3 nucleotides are TGTGCCAGCAAGCCCCAGGGTGAATGGGGCTACACCTTC. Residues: CASKPQGEWGYTF. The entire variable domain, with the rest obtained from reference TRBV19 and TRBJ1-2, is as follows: DGGITQSPKYLFRKEGQNVTLSCEQNLNHDAMYWYRQDPGQGLRLIYYSQIVNDFQKGDIAEGYSVSREKKESFPLTVTSAQKNPTAFYLCASKPQGEWGYTFGSGTRLTVV.

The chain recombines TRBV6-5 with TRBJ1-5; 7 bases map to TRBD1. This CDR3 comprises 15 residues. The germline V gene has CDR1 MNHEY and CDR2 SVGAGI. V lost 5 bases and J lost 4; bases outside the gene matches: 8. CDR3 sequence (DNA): TGTGCCAGCAGTCCCCTCGACAGGGTAAATCAGCCCCAGCATTTT. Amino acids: CASSPLDRVNQPQHF.

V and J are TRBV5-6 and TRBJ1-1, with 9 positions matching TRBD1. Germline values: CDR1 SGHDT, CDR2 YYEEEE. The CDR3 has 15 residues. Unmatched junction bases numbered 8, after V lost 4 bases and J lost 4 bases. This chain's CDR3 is CASSPGTGRGTEAFF. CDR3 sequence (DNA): TGTGCCAGCAGCCCCGGGACAGGGAGGGGCACTGAAGCTTTCTTT.

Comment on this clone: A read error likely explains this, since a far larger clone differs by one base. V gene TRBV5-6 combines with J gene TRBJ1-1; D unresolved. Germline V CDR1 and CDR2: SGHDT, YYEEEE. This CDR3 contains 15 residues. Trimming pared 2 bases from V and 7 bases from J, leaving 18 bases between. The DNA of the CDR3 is TGTGCCAGCAGCTTTTCGATCACCCGATCAGGTGAAGCTTTCTTT. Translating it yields CASSFSITRSGEAFF.

The CDR3 DNA sequence: TGCAGCGTTGAAGGTTGGACTCGTGGCTACACCTTC. The encoded protein is CSVEGWTRGYTF. V gene TRBV29-1 combines with J gene TRBJ1-2; no definite D call. From germline, CDR1 is SQVTM and CDR2 ANQGSEA. This CDR3 is built from 12 residues. V gave up 1 base and J gave up 7 bases, with 10 bases separating them.

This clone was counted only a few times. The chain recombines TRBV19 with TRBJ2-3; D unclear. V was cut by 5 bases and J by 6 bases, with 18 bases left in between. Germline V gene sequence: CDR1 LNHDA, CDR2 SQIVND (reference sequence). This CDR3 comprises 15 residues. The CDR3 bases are TGTGCCAGTAGTCCCCCCCTTTACAGTGGGGATACGCAGTATTTT. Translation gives CASSPPLYSGDTQYF.

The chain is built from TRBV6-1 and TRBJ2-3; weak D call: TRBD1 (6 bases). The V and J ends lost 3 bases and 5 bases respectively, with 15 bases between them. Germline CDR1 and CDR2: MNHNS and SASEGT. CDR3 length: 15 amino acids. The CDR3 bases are TGTGCCAGCAGTGATTCGATCAGGGGCGAAGATACGCAGTATTTT. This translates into CASSDSIRGEDTQYF.

The DNA of the CDR3 is TGTGCTAGTGGTTTGGACAGGGGGCTCTTCGAGCAGTACTTC. It encodes CASGLDRGLFEQYF. This chain connects TRBV12-5 to TRBJ2-7, with 9 bases lining up with TRBD1. Germline trimming cut 1 base from V and 6 bases from J; bases unmatched to any gene: 4. Germline V gene data show CDR1 as LGHNT and CDR2 as FRNRAP. There are 14 residues in the CDR3.

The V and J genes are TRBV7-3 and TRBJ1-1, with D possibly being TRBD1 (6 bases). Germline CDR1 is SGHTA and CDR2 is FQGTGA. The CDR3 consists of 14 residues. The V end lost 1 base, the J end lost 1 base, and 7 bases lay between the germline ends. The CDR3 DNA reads TGTGCCAGCAGCTTAAACAGGGCGAACACTGAAGCTTTCTTT. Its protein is CASSLNRANTEAFF. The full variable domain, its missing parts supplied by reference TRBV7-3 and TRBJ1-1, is GAGVSQTPSNKVTEKGKYVELRCDPISGHTALYWYRQSLGQGPEFLIYFQGTGAADDSGLPNDRFFAVRPEGSVSTLKIQRTERGDSAVYLCASSLNRANTEAFFGQGTRLTVV.

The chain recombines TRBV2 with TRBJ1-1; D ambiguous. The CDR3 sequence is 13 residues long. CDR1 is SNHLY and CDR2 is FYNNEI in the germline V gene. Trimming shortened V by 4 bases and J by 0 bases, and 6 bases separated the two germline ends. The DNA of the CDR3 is TGTGCCAGCAGTGTAGATATGAACACTGAAGCTTTCTTT. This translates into CASSVDMNTEAFF.